This TCR beta chain came from a study of CXCR3-negative and CXCR3-positive naive CD8 T cells. Study-level points and caveats: PBMCs showed partially decreased CXCR3 expression after cryopreservation, and most assays used fresh PBMCs. More hydrophobic TRB CDR3s occurred in CXCR3-positive than in CXCR3-negative naive cells.

As regards this clonotype: Its antigen is unidentified.

The CDR3 covers 14 residues. Germline lookup yields CDR1 SQVTM and CDR2 ANQGSEA. UMI-tagged TRB cDNA libraries were built via 5' RACE. No DNA is given; TCRdb re-called the 5' RACE reads and lists each CDR3 protein once. The table lists some 140,000 distinct CDR3 sequences. The chain has TRBV29-1 and TRBJ2-2; TCRdb proposes TRBD1, but this gene call is untestable without DNA. This TCR derives from a human donor in good health. Some clones in this sample may be carry-over from other donors' samples. The sequenced sample was naive CXCR3+ CD8+ T cells from blood. The subset denotes: CD45RO-CCR7+CD27+CD95- naive CD8+ T cells expressing CXCR3 (TNR3+). CDR3 loop: CSVAAGVVTGELFF.